Only a few counts were recorded for the clone carrying this T cell receptor (beta chain). What it binds is not known. The sample is drawn from a study of Ad26.COV2.S vaccination and SARS-CoV-2 variants. Study-wide background: Ad26.COV2.S, an intramuscular injection, was given once or twice 56 days apart.

The germline CDR1 and CDR2 sequences are SNHLY and FYNNEI. V dropped 4 bases and J dropped 7 bases, with 8 bases sitting between them. CDR3 size: 12 residues. Treatment in this sample: around 19 received Ad26.COV2.S at low or high dose, single or two shots; about 5 received placebo; per-sample allocation not given. Sampling happened 63 days after the first vaccine or placebo injection. The method was immunoSEQ multiplex PCR; TCRdb's version includes in-frame clones alone and lacks a portion of them. The top ten hold about 1.5% of the sample, which has roughly 700,000 clones, 89% seen once. Study-wide points: Measurement of non-spike TCR breadth gave similar results in vaccine and placebo recipients. Substantial response breadth was reportedly seen for spike-specific CD8+ and CD4+ T cells after vaccination.

V is TRBV2 and J is TRBJ1-5; D is uncertain. The source is a person between 18 and 60 years old who received the Ad26.COV2.S COVID-19 vaccine or a placebo. The source was peripheral blood, collected in a trial of Ad26.COV2.S vaccine versus placebo. This CDR3 is CASSVRSQPQHF. CDR3 sequence (DNA): TGTGCCAGCAGTGTTCGGTCCCAGCCCCAGCATTTT. The variable domain in full, completed from reference TRBV2 and TRBJ1-5, reads EPEVTQTPSHQVTQMGQEVILRCVPISNHLYFYWYRQILGQKVEFLVSFYNNEISEKSEIFDDQFSVERPDGSNFTLKIRSTKLEDSAMYFCASSVRSQPQHFGDGTRLSIL.